This T cell receptor beta chain was sequenced in a study of T cells in Graves' hyperthyroidism and ophthalmopathy. The CDR3 runs to 13 residues. The V end lost 7 bases, the J end lost 2 bases, and 14 bases lay between the germline ends. CDR1 is GTSNPN, CDR2 SVGIG, per germline (reference sequence). This clonotype was detected many times. The antigen is not known. Regarding the study as a whole: A median 6.5 months before onset, the model predicted ophthalmopathy.

Aged 18 to 65, the patients had hyperthyroidism that was newly diagnosed and had lasted under 2 months. RNA transcripts provided the source from which TCR beta CDR3 regions were amplified. The HTBI primer set was used in a first-round RT-PCR of the TCR CDR3. TCRdb passed the multiplex PCR reads through MiXCR, listing each CDR3 protein once. The sample has under 400,000 distinct CDR3 sequences, around a sixth seen once. Sequencing used blood. J is TRBJ1-1 and V is TRBV30; D gene unclear. The receptor was isolated from a woman under 30 with Graves' hyperthyroidism that later progressed to Graves' ophthalmopathy. The CDR3 sequence is CASKYWSNTEAFF. DNA of the CDR3: TGTGCCTCTAAATACTGGTCAAACACTGAAGCTTTCTTT.